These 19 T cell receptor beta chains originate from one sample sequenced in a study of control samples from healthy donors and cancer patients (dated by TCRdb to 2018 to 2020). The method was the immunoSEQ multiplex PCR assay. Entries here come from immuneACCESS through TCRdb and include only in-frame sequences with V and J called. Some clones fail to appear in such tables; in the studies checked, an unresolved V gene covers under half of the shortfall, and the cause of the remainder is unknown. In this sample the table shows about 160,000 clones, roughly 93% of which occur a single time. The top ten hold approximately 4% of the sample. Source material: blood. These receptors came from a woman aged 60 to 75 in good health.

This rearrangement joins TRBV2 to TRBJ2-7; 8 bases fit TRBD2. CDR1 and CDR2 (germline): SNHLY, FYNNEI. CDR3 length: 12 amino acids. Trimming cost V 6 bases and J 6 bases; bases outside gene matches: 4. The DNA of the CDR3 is TGTGCCAGCAGATCGGGGGGGGCCGAGCAGTACTTC. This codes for CASRSGGAEQYF.

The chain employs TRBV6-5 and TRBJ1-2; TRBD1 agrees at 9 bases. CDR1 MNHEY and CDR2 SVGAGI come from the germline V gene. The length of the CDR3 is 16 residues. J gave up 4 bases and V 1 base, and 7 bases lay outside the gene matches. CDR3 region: CASSYFTGGSSYGYTF. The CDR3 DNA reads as TGTGCCAGCAGTTACTTTACAGGGGGCAGTAGCTATGGCTACACCTTC.

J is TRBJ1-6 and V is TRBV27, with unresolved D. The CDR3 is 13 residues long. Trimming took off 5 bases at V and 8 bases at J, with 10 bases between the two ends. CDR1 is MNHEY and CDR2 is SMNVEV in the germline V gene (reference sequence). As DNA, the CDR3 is TGTGCCAGCAGTAAGGGCTTCTATTCACCCCTCCACTTT. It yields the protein CASSKGFYSPLHF.

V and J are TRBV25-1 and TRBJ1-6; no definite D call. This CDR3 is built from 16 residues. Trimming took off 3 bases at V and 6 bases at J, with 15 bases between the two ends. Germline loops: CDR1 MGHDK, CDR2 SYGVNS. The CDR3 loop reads CASSEEGYQSNSPLHF. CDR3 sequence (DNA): TGTGCCAGCAGTGAGGAAGGTTATCAGAGTAATTCACCCCTCCACTTT.

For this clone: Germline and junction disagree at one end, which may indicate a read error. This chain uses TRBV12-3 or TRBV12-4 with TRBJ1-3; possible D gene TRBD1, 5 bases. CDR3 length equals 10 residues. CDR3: CASSLGTLDF. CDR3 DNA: TGTGCCAGCAGTTTAGGGACACTTGATTTT.

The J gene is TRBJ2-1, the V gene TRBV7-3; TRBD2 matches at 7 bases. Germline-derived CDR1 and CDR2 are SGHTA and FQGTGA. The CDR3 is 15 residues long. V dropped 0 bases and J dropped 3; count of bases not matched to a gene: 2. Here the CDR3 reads CASSLTSGVYNEQFF. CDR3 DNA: TGTGCCAGCAGCTTAACCAGCGGGGTCTACAATGAGCAGTTCTTC.

Written as DNA, the CDR3 is TGTGCCAGCAGTTACTCGGGCAGGGCCATTAATTCACCCCTCCACTTT. Protein sequence: CASSYSGRAINSPLHF. The J gene is TRBJ1-6, the V gene TRBV6-5; a weak D match, TRBD1 (5 bases). V lost 0 bases and J lost 6, with 12 bases in between. CDR1 is MNHEY, CDR2 SVGAGI, per germline. The CDR3 sequence is 16 residues long.

CDR3 residues: CANWGQATEKLFF. CDR3 sequence (DNA): TGTGCCAACTGGGGACAGGCGACGGAAAAACTGTTTTTT. The chain has TRBV19 and TRBJ1-4, with 8 bases identical to TRBD1. After removal of 10 bases from V and 8 bases from J, the junction contained 9 bases not matched to a gene. The CDR3 runs to 13 residues. Germline V gene lookup returns CDR1 LNHDA and CDR2 SQIVND (reference sequence).

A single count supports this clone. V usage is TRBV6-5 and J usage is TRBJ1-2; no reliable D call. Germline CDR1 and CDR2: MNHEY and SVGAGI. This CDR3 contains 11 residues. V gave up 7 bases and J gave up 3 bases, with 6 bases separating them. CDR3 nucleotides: TGTGCCAGCATGGGGTACTATGGCTACACCTTC. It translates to CASMGYYGYTF.

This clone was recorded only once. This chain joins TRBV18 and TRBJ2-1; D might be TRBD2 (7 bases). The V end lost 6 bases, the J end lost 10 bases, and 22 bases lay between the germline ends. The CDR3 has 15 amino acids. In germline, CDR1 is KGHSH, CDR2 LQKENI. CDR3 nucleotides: TGTGCCAGCTCCCGCGGGGGCGTCCAATCCGCCGAGCAGTTCTTC. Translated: CASSRGGVQSAEQFF.

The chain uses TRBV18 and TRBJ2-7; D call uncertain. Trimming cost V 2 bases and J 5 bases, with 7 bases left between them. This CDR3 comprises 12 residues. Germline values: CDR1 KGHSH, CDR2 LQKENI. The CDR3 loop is CASSPRSDEQYF. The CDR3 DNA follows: TGTGCCAGCTCACCAAGGTCCGACGAGCAGTACTTC.

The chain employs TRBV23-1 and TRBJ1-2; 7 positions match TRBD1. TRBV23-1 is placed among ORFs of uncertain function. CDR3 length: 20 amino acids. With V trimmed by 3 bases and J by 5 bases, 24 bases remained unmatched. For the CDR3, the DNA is TGCGCCAGCAGTCATATGACAGGGCCCCATACCCAGAATAGGGAATATGGCTACACCTTC. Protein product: CASSHMTGPHTQNREYGYTF.

CDR3 coding DNA: TGCGCCAGCAGCCAAGATATGAGGGGCCAATTAGATACGCAGTATTTT. This codes for CASSQDMRGQLDTQYF. This chain joins TRBV4-3 and TRBJ2-3, with D possibly being TRBD1 or TRBD2 (5 bases each). V lost 0 bases, J lost 5 bases, and 15 bases lay in between. The CDR3 totals 16 residues. The germline V gene encodes CDR1 LGHNA and CDR2 YSLEER.

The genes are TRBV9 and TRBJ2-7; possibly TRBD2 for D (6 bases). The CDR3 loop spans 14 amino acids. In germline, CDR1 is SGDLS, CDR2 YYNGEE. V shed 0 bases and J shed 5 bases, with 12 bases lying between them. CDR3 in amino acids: CASSVDGGSNEQYF. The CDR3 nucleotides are TGTGCCAGCAGCGTAGACGGAGGGTCAAACGAGCAGTACTTC.

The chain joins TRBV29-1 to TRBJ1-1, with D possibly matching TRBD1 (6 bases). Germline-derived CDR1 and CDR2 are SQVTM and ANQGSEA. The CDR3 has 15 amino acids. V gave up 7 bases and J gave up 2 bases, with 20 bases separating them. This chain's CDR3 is CSGKDRLGINTEAFF. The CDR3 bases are TGCAGCGGGAAAGACAGGCTGGGAATTAACACTGAAGCTTTCTTT. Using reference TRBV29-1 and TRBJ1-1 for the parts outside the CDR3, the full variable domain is SAVISQKPSRDICQRGTSLTIQCQVDSQVTMMFWYRQQPGQSLTLIATANQGSEATYESGFVIDKFPISRPNLTFSTLTVSNMSPEDSSIYLCSGKDRLGINTEAFFGQGTRLTVV.

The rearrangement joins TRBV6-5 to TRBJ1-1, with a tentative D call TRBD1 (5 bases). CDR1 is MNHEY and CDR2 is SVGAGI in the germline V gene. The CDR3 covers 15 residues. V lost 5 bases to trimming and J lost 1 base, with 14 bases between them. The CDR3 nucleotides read TGTGCCAGCAGTCCCCTAGGTAGGGGGAACACTGAAGCTTTCTTT. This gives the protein CASSPLGRGNTEAFF.

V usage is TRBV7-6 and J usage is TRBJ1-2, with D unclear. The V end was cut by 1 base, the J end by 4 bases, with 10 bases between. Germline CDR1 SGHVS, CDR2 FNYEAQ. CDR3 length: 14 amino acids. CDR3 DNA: TGTGCCAGCAGCTTAGGTCAGGAATCCTATGGCTACACCTTC. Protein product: CASSLGQESYGYTF.

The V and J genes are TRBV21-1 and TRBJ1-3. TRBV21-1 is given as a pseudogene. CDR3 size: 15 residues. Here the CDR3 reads CASSIRANSGNTIYF. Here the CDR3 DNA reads TGTGCCAGCAGCATTAGGGCAAACTCTGGAAACACCATATATTTT.

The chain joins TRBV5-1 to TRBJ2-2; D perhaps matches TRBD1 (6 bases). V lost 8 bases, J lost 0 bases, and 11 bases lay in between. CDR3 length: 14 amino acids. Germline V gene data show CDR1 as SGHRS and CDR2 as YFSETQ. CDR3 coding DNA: TGCGCCAGTAGGACAGAAACGAACACCGGGGAGCTGTTTTTT. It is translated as CASRTETNTGELFF.